What follows are 6 T cell receptor beta chains derived from one specimen sequenced in a study of CD8+CD57+ T cells in acquired aplastic anemia (dated by TCRdb to the late 2010s). Sequencing instrument: Illumina HiSeq 2000. Genomic DNA was used as template for profiling of TCR beta VDJ combinations and CDR3 sequences. TCRdb applied fastp at Q25 and MiXCR to the public reads, then kept only in-frame beta chains. Under each unique CDR3 protein, matching rows form one entry showing the most common genes and DNA. The sample profile shows roughly 420,000 distinct CDR3 sequences; just under 70% of them were found once. Under 5% of the sample is in the top ten clones. Source material: sorted CD4+, CD8+, or CD8+CD57+ T cells (not recorded which) from PBMCs. The receptors were gathered from a human donor in good health, serving as a control.

Of note for this clonotype: The junction departs from the called germline gene at one end, perhaps through a read error. The chain recombines TRBV5-1 with TRBJ2-1; the D is unclear. Germline CDR1 reads SGHRS; CDR2 reads YFSETQ. The CDR3 runs 13 residues. The CDR3: CASSVINANEQFF. The CDR3 nucleotides read TGTGCCAGCAGCGTAATAAACGCCAATGAGCAGTTCTTC. The complete variable domain, with remaining parts taken from reference TRBV5-1 and TRBJ2-1, reads KAGVTQTPRYLIKTRGQQVTLSCSPISGHRSVSWYQQTPGQGLQFLFEYFSETQRNKGNFPGRFSGRQFSNSRSEMNVSTLELGDSALYLCASSVINANEQFFGPGTRLTVL.

In its sample, this clonotype was seen a few times. The J gene is TRBJ1-3, the V gene TRBV30; D uncertain. V was cut by 3 bases and J by 4 bases, with 10 bases left in between. CDR1 and CDR2 (germline): GTSNPN, SVGIG (reference sequence). This CDR3 has 13 amino acids. In DNA, the CDR3 is TGTGCCTGGAGAATGACGGGGGGAAACACCATATATTTT. Residues: CAWRMTGGNTIYF.

The genes are TRBV12-3 or TRBV12-4 and TRBJ2-7; 10 nucleotides agree with TRBD2. The CDR3 loop spans 16 amino acids. The V segment lost 8 bases and the J segment 2 bases; nucleotides outside the gene matches: 12. CDR3 sequence: CASLRASGGAAYEQYF. DNA for the CDR3: TGTGCCAGCCTTAGAGCAAGCGGGGGGGCAGCCTACGAGCAGTACTTC.

The chain links TRBV20-1 to TRBJ2-7; 8 bases align to TRBD1. Per the germline V gene, CDR1 is DFQATT and CDR2 is SNEGSKA (reference sequence). V lost 5 bases and J lost 0; bases outside the gene matches: 6. This CDR3 has 14 residues. CDR3 sequence: CSAQTGGSSYEQYF. The CDR3 DNA sequence: TGCAGTGCTCAAACAGGGGGAAGCTCCTACGAGCAGTACTTC.

This clonotype was recorded at least ten times. This sequence joins TRBV29-1 and TRBJ2-7; TRBD2 matches 12 bases. The V segment lost 5 bases and the J segment 4 bases; nucleotides outside the gene matches: 3. CDR1 is SQVTM, CDR2 ANQGSEA, per germline. This CDR3 contains 13 residues. The CDR3: CSVRLAGVYEQYF. In nucleotides, the CDR3 is TGCAGCGTTAGACTAGCGGGGGTATACGAGCAGTACTTC.

Points on this clonotype: A junction boundary mismatches the germline segment, possibly from a read error. This chain connects TRBV7-9 to TRBJ1-5; D gene ambiguous. The CDR3 is made up of 13 amino acids. The germline gives CDR1 SEHNR, CDR2 FQNEAQ (reference sequence). CDR3 in DNA: TGTGCCAGCGGCGCAGAGGGAAATCATTCCCAGCATTTC. Its protein product is CASGAEGNHSQHF.